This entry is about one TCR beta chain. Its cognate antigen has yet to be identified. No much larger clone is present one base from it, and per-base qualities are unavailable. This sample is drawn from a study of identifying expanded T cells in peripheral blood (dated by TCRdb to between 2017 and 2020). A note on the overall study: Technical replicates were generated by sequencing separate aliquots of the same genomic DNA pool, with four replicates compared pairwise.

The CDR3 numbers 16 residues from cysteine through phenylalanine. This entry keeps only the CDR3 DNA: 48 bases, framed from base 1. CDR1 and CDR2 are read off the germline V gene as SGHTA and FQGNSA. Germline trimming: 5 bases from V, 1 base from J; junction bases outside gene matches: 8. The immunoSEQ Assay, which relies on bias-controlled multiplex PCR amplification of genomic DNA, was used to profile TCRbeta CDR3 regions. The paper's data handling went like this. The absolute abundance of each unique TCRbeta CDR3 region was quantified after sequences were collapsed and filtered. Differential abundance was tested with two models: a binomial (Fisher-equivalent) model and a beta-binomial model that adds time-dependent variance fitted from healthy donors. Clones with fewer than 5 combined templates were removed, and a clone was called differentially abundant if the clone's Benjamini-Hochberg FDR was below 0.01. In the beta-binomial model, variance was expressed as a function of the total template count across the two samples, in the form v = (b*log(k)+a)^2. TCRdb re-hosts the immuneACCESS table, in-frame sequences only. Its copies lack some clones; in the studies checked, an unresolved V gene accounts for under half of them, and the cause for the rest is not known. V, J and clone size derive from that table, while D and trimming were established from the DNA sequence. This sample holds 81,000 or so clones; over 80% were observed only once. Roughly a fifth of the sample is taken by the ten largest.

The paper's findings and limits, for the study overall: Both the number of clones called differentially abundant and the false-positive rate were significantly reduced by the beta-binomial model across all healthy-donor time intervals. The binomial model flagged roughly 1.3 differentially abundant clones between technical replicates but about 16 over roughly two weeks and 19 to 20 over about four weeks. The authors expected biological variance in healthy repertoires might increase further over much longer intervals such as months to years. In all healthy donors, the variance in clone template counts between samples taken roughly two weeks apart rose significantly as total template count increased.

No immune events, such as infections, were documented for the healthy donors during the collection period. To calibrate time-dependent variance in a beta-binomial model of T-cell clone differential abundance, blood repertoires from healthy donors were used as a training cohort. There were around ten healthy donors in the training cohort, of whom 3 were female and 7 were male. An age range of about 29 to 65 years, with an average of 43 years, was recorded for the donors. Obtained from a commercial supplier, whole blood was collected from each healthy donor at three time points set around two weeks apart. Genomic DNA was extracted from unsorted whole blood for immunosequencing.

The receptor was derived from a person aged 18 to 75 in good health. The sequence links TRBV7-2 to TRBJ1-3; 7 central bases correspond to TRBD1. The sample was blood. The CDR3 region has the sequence CASSLTGGQSGNTIYF. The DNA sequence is TGTGCCAGCAGCCTTACCGGGGGACAGTCTGGAAACACCATATATTTT.